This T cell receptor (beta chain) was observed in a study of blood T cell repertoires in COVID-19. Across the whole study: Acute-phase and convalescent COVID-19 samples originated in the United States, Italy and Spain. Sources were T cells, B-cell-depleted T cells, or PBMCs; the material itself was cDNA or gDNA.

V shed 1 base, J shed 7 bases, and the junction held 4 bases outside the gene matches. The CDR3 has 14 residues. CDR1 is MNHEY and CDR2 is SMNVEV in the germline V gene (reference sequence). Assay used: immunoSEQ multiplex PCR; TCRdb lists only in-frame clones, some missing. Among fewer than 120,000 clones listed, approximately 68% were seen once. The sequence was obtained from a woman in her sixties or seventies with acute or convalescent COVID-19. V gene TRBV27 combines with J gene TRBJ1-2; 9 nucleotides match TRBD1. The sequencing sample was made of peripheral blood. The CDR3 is CASSLLGTGFGYTF. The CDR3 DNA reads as TGTGCCAGCAGTTTATTGGGGACAGGGTTTGGCTACACCTTC.